This TCR beta chain was identified in a study of shared clonotypes between healthy human individuals. Clones were sequenced by immunoSEQ multiplex PCR, and TCRdb holds only the in-frame ones, with some missing. The profile covers roughly 2,500,000 clones, with 90% to 95% appearing a single time and approximately 0.37% taken by the ten largest. The study, taken as a whole, reports: When naive CD4 clonotypes were compared across a few donors, 4% to 6.5% were shared.

Concerning this clone: The antigen is unknown.

The CDR3 runs 17 residues. Per germline, CDR1 LNHDA and CDR2 SQIVND (reference sequence). The V gene end was trimmed by 3 bases and the J gene end by 0 bases; junction bases not matched to a gene: 8. This chain joins TRBV19 and TRBJ1-5, with 7 bases that match TRBD1. The specimen sequenced was naive CD4+ T cells from PBMCs. Subset specified: CD45RA+ positively selected. The source of this sequence is a man aged 18 to 35 in good health. Some clones in this sample may be carry-over from other donors' samples. The CDR3 protein is CASSIMSGQYSNQPQHF. The CDR3 nucleotides read TGTGCCAGTAGTATTATGTCGGGACAGTATAGCAATCAGCCCCAGCATTTT.